The sequence of this T cell receptor beta chain was determined in a study of T cell responses to AZD1222 COVID-19 vaccine. The repertoire was sequenced with immunoSEQ multiplex PCR; TCRdb's copy has only in-frame clones and lacks some. The table includes 130,000 to 150,000 clones, 85% to 90% detected once. V lost 0 bases, J lost 0 bases, and 6 bases lay in between. CDR1 and CDR2 from the germline V gene are KGHSH and LQKENI. The CDR3 totals 14 residues. The TCR was taken from an adult who received the AZD1222 COVID-19 vaccine. Specimen: peripheral blood, collected 28 days after the second AZD1222 dose. This chain uses TRBV18 with TRBJ2-7; D not resolved. The DNA for the CDR3 is TGTGCCAGCTCACCACCGGAGAACTCCTACGAGCAGTACTTC. It specifies CASSPPENSYEQYF.